These 26 T cell receptor beta chains came from one sample sequenced in a study of T cell repertoires in cytomegalovirus infection (dated by TCRdb to the late 2010s). The antigens for these receptors are not known. Sequencing instrument: Illumina HiSeq 1500. Using fastp at Q25 and MiXCR, TCRdb reprocessed the public reads and kept productive beta chains. Every entry covers one CDR3 protein and lists the most common genes and DNA from its rows. This sample comprises about 570,000 distinct CDR3 sequences, under 45% of them detected only once. The ten largest account for 48% of the sample. What the treatment or condition label conveys for this sample: in vitro stimulation with specific CMV peptide epitopes to enrich CMV-specific T cells. The material was cultured PBMCs, obtained from culture after CMV antigen stimulation. The receptors here all came from a human donor in good health (CMV status not recorded). Some clones in this sample may be carry-over from other donors' samples.

V usage is TRBV7-4 and J usage is TRBJ1-2, with D unresolved. The CDR3 is 14 residues long. Trimming took off 5 bases at V and 7 bases at J, with 17 bases between the two ends. CDR1 is SGHVT and CDR2 is SQSDAQ in the germline V gene. This CDR3 reads CASSPEPSLGGYTF. For the CDR3, the DNA is TGTGCCAGCAGCCCGGAGCCTTCTCTTGGTGGCTACACCTTC.

The rearrangement uses TRBV7-2 and TRBJ2-7, with 12 nucleotides matching TRBD2. This CDR3 has 14 residues. The germline CDR1 and CDR2 sequences are SGHTA and FQGNSA. Germline trimming cut 1 base from V and 6 bases from J; bases unmatched to any gene: 1. The CDR3 region has the DNA TGTGCCAGCAGCTTAGGGACTAGCGGGACCGAGCAGTACTTC. Protein sequence: CASSLGTSGTEQYF. Using reference TRBV7-2 and TRBJ2-7 for the parts outside the CDR3, the full variable domain is GAGVSQSPSNKVTEKGKDVELRCDPISGHTALYWYRQSLGQGLEFLIYFQGNSAPDKSGLPSDRFSAERTGGSVSTLTIQRTQQEDSAVYLCASSLGTSGTEQYFGPGTRLTVT.

V is TRBV6-6 and J is TRBJ1-2; D might be TRBD1 (6 bases). The germline V gene encodes CDR1 MNHNY and CDR2 SVGAGI (reference sequence). The V end was cut by 3 bases, the J end by 2 bases, with 16 bases between. This CDR3 is 16 amino acids long. This CDR3 is CASSYWGTNPNYGYTF. In DNA, the CDR3 is TGTGCCAGCAGTTATTGGGGGACAAACCCAAACTATGGCTACACCTTC.

CDR3 DNA: TGTGCCAGCAGTGCGGACCGGGGGGGCGGTGAGCAGTTCTTC. It yields the protein CASSADRGGGEQFF. This chain links TRBV6-5 with TRBJ2-1; 8 nucleotides align to TRBD2. CDR1 is MNHEY and CDR2 is SVGAGI in the germline V gene. CDR3 size: 14 residues. The trim removed 5 bases at V and 9 bases at J, leaving 9 bases unmatched.

V is TRBV5-5 and J is TRBJ2-1; 7 bases map to TRBD2. CDR3 size: 14 residues. The V gene end was trimmed by 3 bases and the J gene end by 5 bases; junction bases not matched to a gene: 5. Germline loops: CDR1 SGHKS, CDR2 YYEKEE (reference sequence). The CDR3 loop reads CASSYPGGNNEQFF. The DNA of the CDR3 is TGTGCCAGCAGCTACCCGGGGGGAAACAATGAGCAGTTCTTC.

The gene calls are TRBV4-1 and TRBJ1-1, with D perhaps TRBD1 (5 bases). Trimming took 10 bases from V and 3 from J, leaving 21 bases between them. This CDR3 is built from 15 residues. Germline V gene lookup returns CDR1 MGHRA and CDR2 YSYEKL. The CDR3 region is CATTRQLSGDTEAFF. CDR3 nucleotides: TGCGCCACCACACGCCAGTTGTCGGGGGACACTGAAGCTTTCTTT.

The chain links TRBV7-2 to TRBJ2-7; possible D gene TRBD2, 6 bases. The ends were cut back, 5 bases at V and 3 bases at J, with 17 bases in the middle. This CDR3 is built from 15 residues. Germline V gene lookup returns CDR1 SGHTA and CDR2 FQGNSA. CDR3 in DNA: TGTGCCAGCAGCCGTGGACTAAGTTTAGGCTACGAGCAGTACTTC. Its translation is CASSRGLSLGYEQYF.

V and J are TRBV2 and TRBJ2-7, with D unresolved. V was pared by 6 bases and J by 8 bases, with 20 bases between. This CDR3 is built from 14 residues. Germline V gene lookup returns CDR1 SNHLY and CDR2 FYNNEI. DNA of the CDR3: TGTGCCAGCAGCCCCTCAGGCGACCCTACGCAGCAGTACTTC. As protein: CASSPSGDPTQQYF. Drawing the rest from reference TRBV2 and TRBJ2-7, the complete variable domain is EPEVTQTPSHQVTQMGQEVILRCVPISNHLYFYWYRQILGQKVEFLVSFYNNEISEKSEIFDDQFSVERPDGSNFTLKIRSTKLEDSAMYFCASSPSGDPTQQYFGPGTRLTVT.

This chain uses TRBV10-3 with TRBJ1-5; the D gene is possibly TRBD1 (5 bases). The CDR3 is 14 residues long. Germline lookup yields CDR1 ENHRY and CDR2 SYGVKD. V was shortened by 8 bases and J by 5 bases, with 16 bases between the two germline ends. The CDR3 loop is CAIAGGGADQPQHF. The CDR3 coding sequence is TGTGCCATCGCGGGGGGAGGGGCAGATCAGCCCCAGCATTTT.

This chain connects TRBV12-3 or TRBV12-4 to TRBJ2-2; no reliable D call. This CDR3 spans 15 amino acids. The V end was cut by 6 bases, the J end by 2 bases, with 13 bases between. CDR3 protein: CASSPAFGNTGELFF. The CDR3 DNA sequence: TGTGCCAGCAGCCCCGCGTTCGGTAACACCGGGGAGCTGTTTTTT.

This clonotype was seen ten or more times. CDR3 region: CASISTYEQYF. The CDR3 DNA sequence: TGTGCCAGCATCTCAACCTACGAGCAGTACTTC. The chain has TRBV7-2 and TRBJ2-7; D remains unclear. This CDR3 is 11 amino acids long. CDR1 is SGHTA, CDR2 FQGNSA, per germline. The V end was cut by 7 bases, the J end by 2 bases, with 6 bases between.

This sequence joins TRBV6-5 and TRBJ2-7, with 10 bases lining up with TRBD2. In germline, CDR1 is MNHEY, CDR2 SVGAGI. The CDR3 consists of 16 residues. V lost 0 bases, J lost 3 bases, and 5 bases stayed unmatched. CDR3 residues: CASSYSLGTSVYEQYF. DNA of the CDR3: TGTGCCAGCAGTTACTCGTTAGGGACTAGCGTCTACGAGCAGTACTTC.

This clonotype turned up a few times. The chain carries TRBV12-3 or TRBV12-4 and TRBJ1-4, with TRBD1 matching 8 bases. V lost 1 base, J lost 6 bases, and 4 bases stayed unmatched. The CDR3 totals 15 residues. The DNA of the CDR3 is TGTGCCAGCAGTTTAGACGGACAGGGCTATGAAAAACTGTTTTTT. It yields the protein CASSLDGQGYEKLFF.

This CDR3 reads CASSLWLAGGPRTDTQYF. The CDR3 bases are TGTGCCAGCAGTTTATGGCTAGCGGGAGGGCCTCGCACAGATACGCAGTATTTT. V usage is TRBV27 and J usage is TRBJ2-3, with 12 bases lining up with TRBD2. The CDR3 contains 18 residues. Trimming at V came to 1 base and at J to 1 base, leaving 6 bases not matched to a gene. Looked up from germline, CDR1 is MNHEY and CDR2 is SMNVEV (reference sequence).

The rearrangement links TRBV11-3 to TRBJ2-2; no clear D gene. V lost 5 bases and J 1 base, leaving 8 bases between the germline ends. CDR1 is SGHNT and CDR2 is YENEEA in the germline V gene. The CDR3 contains 14 residues. CDR3 residues: CASSPPQNTGELFF. CDR3 DNA: TGTGCCAGCAGCCCCCCCCAGAACACCGGGGAGCTGTTTTTT.

This clonotype has just a few counts. This sequence joins TRBV12-3 or TRBV12-4 and TRBJ1-1, with no clear D. This CDR3 has 13 amino acids. Trimming took 9 bases from V and 1 from J, leaving 12 bases between them. The DNA for the CDR3 is TGTGCCAGTAGTCGACACGAGAACACTGAAGCTTTCTTT. This translates into CASSRHENTEAFF.

V is TRBV7-6 and J is TRBJ2-3, with 16 positions matching TRBD2. CDR3 length: 16 residues. CDR1 is SGHVS, CDR2 FNYEAQ, per germline. J lost 8 bases, V lost 5 bases, and 7 bases had no gene match. The CDR3 loop reads CASSQGLAGGRGTQYF. The CDR3 DNA reads TGTGCCAGCAGCCAGGGACTAGCGGGGGGGCGGGGTACGCAGTATTTT. The entire variable domain, with the rest obtained from reference TRBV7-6 and TRBJ2-3, is as follows: GAGVSQSPRYKVTKRGQDVALRCDPISGHVSLYWYRQALGQGPEFLTYFNYEAQQDKSGLPNDRFSAERPEGSISTLTIQRTEQRDSAMYRCASSQGLAGGRGTQYFGPGTRLTVL.

V usage is TRBV6-8 and J usage is TRBJ1-6; D perhaps matches TRBD1 (5 bases). In germline, CDR1 is MNHGY, CDR2 SAAAGT. Deletions cut 2 bases from V and 7 bases from J, with 18 bases between. CDR3 length: 17 amino acids. DNA of the CDR3: TGTGCCAGCAGTTACCAGGGTCGGGGGACTACCAATTCACCCCTCCACTTT. This gives the protein CASSYQGRGTTNSPLHF.

The chain combines TRBV6-2 or TRBV6-3 with TRBJ2-2; TRBD2 matches at 14 bases. Germline V gives CDR1 MNHEY, CDR2 SVGEGT. J lost 5 bases, V lost 8 bases, and 10 bases had no gene match. CDR3 size: 17 residues. The CDR3 bases are TGTGCCAGCTCTGGACTAGCGGGAGGATGGGGGACCGGGGAGCTGTTTTTT. Translating gives CASSGLAGGWGTGELFF.

This clonotype has just a few counts. Here the CDR3 DNA reads TGTGCCAGTAGTAGACTTATCGCGAACACCGGGGAGCTGTTTTTT. Translating gives CASSRLIANTGELFF. This chain links TRBV19 with TRBJ2-2; D call uncertain. The CDR3 loop spans 15 amino acids. V gave up 4 bases and J gave up 0 bases, with 9 bases separating them. CDR1 and CDR2 (germline): LNHDA, SQIVND (reference sequence).

The chain is built from TRBV4-1 and TRBJ2-2; D is uncertain. V shed 2 bases and J shed 5 bases, with 9 bases lying between them. Germline CDR1 and CDR2: MGHRA and YSYEKL. The CDR3 length is 14 residues. CDR3 coding DNA: TGCGCCAGCAGCCAACCGCAGGAGACCGGGGAGCTGTTTTTT. The encoded protein is CASSQPQETGELFF.

This clonotype was observed a handful of times. The rearrangement links TRBV7-2 to TRBJ2-6; 7 nucleotides agree with TRBD1. CDR3 length: 15 amino acids. Trimming at V came to 5 bases and at J to 2 bases, leaving 3 bases not matched to a gene. Germline CDR1 is SGHTA and CDR2 is FQGNSA. CDR3 protein: CASSIDRAGANVLTF. For the CDR3, the DNA is TGTGCCAGCAGCATAGACAGGGCTGGGGCCAACGTCCTGACTTTC. Full variable domain (rest looked up from reference TRBV7-2 and TRBJ2-6): GAGVSQSPSNKVTEKGKDVELRCDPISGHTALYWYRQSLGQGLEFLIYFQGNSAPDKSGLPSDRFSAERTGGSVSTLTIQRTQQEDSAVYLCASSIDRAGANVLTFGAGSRLTVL.

The CDR3 region is CASSQLHEQYF. As DNA, the CDR3 is TGTGCCAGCTCTCAACTCCACGAGCAGTACTTC. This sequence joins TRBV18 and TRBJ2-7; D unclear. The CDR3 covers 11 residues. Trimming cost V 6 bases and J 5 bases, with 8 bases left between them. From germline, CDR1 is KGHSH and CDR2 LQKENI. Full variable domain (remainder filled in from reference TRBV18 and TRBJ2-7): NAGVMQNPRHLVRRRGQEARLRCSPMKGHSHVYWYRQLPEEGLKFMVYLQKENIIDESGMPKERFSAEFPKEGPSILRIQQVVRGDSAAYFCASSQLHEQYFGPGTRLTVT.

The chain has TRBV15 and TRBJ2-7; possibly TRBD2 for D (5 bases). The V gene's germline CDR1 is LNHNV and CDR2 YYDKDF (reference sequence). This CDR3 region has 13 residues. Trimming cost V 8 bases and J 5 bases, with 16 bases left between them. The CDR3 DNA reads TGTGCCACCGGGGAGCGGAGAGGAGACGAGCAGTACTTC. Amino acid sequence: CATGERRGDEQYF.

The chain combines TRBV12-3 or TRBV12-4 with TRBJ1-2, with 7 nucleotides matching TRBD1. The CDR3 loop spans 16 amino acids. V shed 0 bases, J shed 4 bases, and the junction held 8 bases outside the gene matches. CDR3 region: CASSLAGTAFSYGYTF. In DNA form, the CDR3 reads TGTGCCAGCAGTTTAGCTGGGACAGCCTTTTCCTATGGCTACACCTTC.

The chain joins TRBV6-1 to TRBJ1-5; 7 bases align to TRBD1. CDR3 length equals 14 residues. CDR1 is MNHNS, CDR2 SASEGT, per germline. V shed 5 bases and J 5 bases; nucleotides not matched to a gene: 6. CDR3 sequence (DNA): TGTGCCAGCAGTATGGGACAGCGCTATCAGCCCCAGCATTTT. This codes for CASSMGQRYQPQHF.